This T cell receptor (beta chain) was recovered during a study of T cells in localized non-small cell lung cancer. Method: immunoSEQ multiplex PCR; TCRdb's copy keeps in-frame clones and lacks some. The sample records about 52,000 clones, around 87% being singletons. This clone was seen a single time. Its antigen remains unidentified. CDR3 length: 13 residues. Trimming shortened V by 5 bases and J by 3 bases, and 13 bases separated the two germline ends. CDR1 and CDR2 from the germline V gene are SQVTM and ANQGSEA. Regarding the study as a whole: Measurement of T cell clonality placed uninvolved adjacent lung highest, above the level in tumor. Investigators sequenced only a single tumor region, leaving heterogeneity possible. An association was observed between higher blood T cell density and longer overall survival. Researchers found a median around 50 of the top 100 tumor clones in adjacent lung.

The chain couples TRBV29-1 to TRBJ1-2; D not certain. This receptor was identified in a female donor with stage II lung adenocarcinoma. Source: PBMCs, taken before any cancer treatment. The CDR3 loop is CSVSPFADYGYTF. The CDR3 DNA sequence: TGCAGCGTTTCCCCCTTCGCGGACTATGGCTACACCTTC.